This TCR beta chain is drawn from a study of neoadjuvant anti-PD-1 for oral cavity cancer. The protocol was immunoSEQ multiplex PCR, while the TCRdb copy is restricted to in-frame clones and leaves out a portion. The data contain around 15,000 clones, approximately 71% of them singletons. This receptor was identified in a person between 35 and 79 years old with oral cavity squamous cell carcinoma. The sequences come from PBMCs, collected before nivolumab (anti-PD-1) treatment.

The CDR3 region has the DNA TGTGCCAGCAGCTTGGGGGTCGCCTACGAGCAGTACTTC. Its translation: CASSLGVAYEQYF. V gene TRBV7-3 combines with J gene TRBJ2-7, with D perhaps given as TRBD1 or TRBD2 (5 bases each). V gave up 3 bases and J gave up 2 bases, with 8 bases separating them. The CDR3 consists of 13 residues. Germline lookup yields CDR1 SGHTA and CDR2 FQGTGA.